This paragraph reports one T cell receptor (beta chain). The antigen this receptor binds is unknown. No much larger clone is present one base from it, and per-base qualities are unavailable. This sample is drawn from a study of blood T cell repertoires in COVID-19 (dated by TCRdb to about 2020). About the investigation overall: The collaborator samples originated in the United States, Italy and Spain and spanned the acute and convalescent phases of COVID-19. The samples were drawn from the first 160 participants of the ongoing ImmuneRACE study and from about 1,200 subjects provided by 6 global collaborators. A freely available public database, intended as a resource for researchers studying the immune response to SARS-CoV-2, is where the repertoires were released. Where available, HLA class I and class II types were obtained from metadata supplied by the sample provider rather than from assay-based typing. The prospective study material was composed of cDNA or gDNA derived from T cells, B-cell-depleted T cells, or PBMCs. The dataset comprised deeply sampled blood TCRbeta repertoires from subjects exposed to, actively infected with, or recovered from COVID-19. Nearly every sample came with metadata listing a de-identified subject ID, COVID-19 status, age in years and sex. Overall results and qualifications from the work: The amount of clinical and demographic metadata varied by source and participant and was provided uncurated.

TCRbeta CDR3 regions were amplified from genomic DNA using the immunoSEQ Assay, a bias-controlled multiplex PCR. The original methods were these. Nucleated cell counts per sample were estimated from amplification of reference gene primers within the assay. To quantify the absolute abundance of each unique TCRbeta CDR3 rearrangement, sequence reads were collapsed and filtered. For each sample, productive Simpson clonality was calculated as the square root of Simpson's diversity index across productive rearrangements. This is the immuneACCESS table as TCRdb keeps it, with only in-frame sequences that have V and J called. A part of the clones is gone; compared with another copy, unresolved V genes explain less than half, and the rest is unexplained. V and J calls and clone size are as listed in that table; D and trimming were resolved from the DNA. The sample includes around 200,000 clones, with 85% to 90% observed a single time. The ten largest clones take up about 4.8% of the sample.

Trimming leaves V shorter by 6 bases and J shorter by 8 bases, with the junction holding 14 bases beyond the gene matches. Taken from cysteine to phenylalanine, the CDR3 has 16 residues. The DNA shown is the 48-base CDR3, in frame from base 1. Taken from the germline V gene, the CDR1 and CDR2 loops are SGHDT and YYEEEE. Each collaborating institution followed its own protocols to collect whole blood in K2EDTA tubes. For TCRbeta analysis, collaborators shipped samples as frozen whole blood, isolated PBMCs, or DNA extracted from either of those sample types. Recombination linked TRBV5-6 to TRBJ1-4, with 9 junctional bases fitting TRBD1. The source is a man aged 45-65 years with acute or convalescent COVID-19. Source material: peripheral blood. In nucleotide form, the sequence is TGTGCCAGCATGGGAAACAGGGGGCGCTTTGGGGAAAAACTGTTTTTT. It translates to CASMGNRGRFGEKLFF.